The 12 T cell receptor beta chains given below trace back to one sample, sequenced in a study of blood T cell repertoires in COVID-19. Generated by immunoSEQ multiplex PCR, the TCRdb table keeps only in-frame clones and is missing some. The sample lists 70,000 to 100,000 clones; more than 70% were seen once. Specimen: peripheral blood. Receptors originate from a man aged 50-60 years with COVID-19, enrolled during active disease.

The CDR3 protein is CASTPPGLAGGTKNIQYF. Here the CDR3 DNA reads TGTGCCAGTACGCCCCCGGGACTAGCGGGGGGGACCAAAAACATTCAGTACTTC. The chain is built from TRBV19 and TRBJ2-4; 16 bases fit TRBD2. Germline trimming cut 7 bases from V and 2 bases from J; bases unmatched to any gene: 8. The V gene's germline CDR1 is LNHDA and CDR2 SQIVND (reference sequence). The CDR3 length is 18 residues.

The gene calls are TRBV6-5 and TRBJ2-2; 8 nucleotides line up with TRBD2. The CDR3 spans 14 residues. Germline values: CDR1 MNHEY, CDR2 SVGAGI. J was trimmed by 4 bases and V by 6 bases; bases with no gene match: 4. CDR3 in amino acids: CASSGLAPTGELFF. The DNA for the CDR3 is TGTGCCAGCAGCGGACTAGCCCCCACCGGGGAGCTGTTTTTT.

V gene TRBV2 combines with J gene TRBJ2-1; 10 bases agree with TRBD2. Per the germline V gene, CDR1 is SNHLY and CDR2 is FYNNEI. The CDR3 spans 15 residues. With V trimmed by 3 bases and J by 8 bases, 7 bases remained unmatched. The CDR3 spells CASSDKRGGRYEQFF. The CDR3 bases are TGTGCCAGCAGTGACAAGCGGGGGGGCCGATATGAGCAGTTCTTC.

The CDR3 here is CASSSGTDEKLFF. CDR3 in DNA: TGTGCCAGCAGCTCGGGGACAGACGAAAAACTGTTTTTT. The chain links TRBV5-4 to TRBJ1-4, with 7 nucleotides matching TRBD1. Trimming took 3 bases from V and 8 from J; bases not matched to a gene: 4. The CDR3 covers 13 residues. Germline V CDR1 and CDR2: SGHNT, YYREEE (reference sequence).

The chain links TRBV18 to TRBJ2-7; a weak D match, TRBD1 (6 bases). CDR1 and CDR2 from the germline V gene are KGHSH and LQKENI. This CDR3 contains 17 residues. Trimming cost V 3 bases and J 2 bases, with 20 bases left between them. CDR3 amino acids: CASSPNPMTGATYEQYF. Written as DNA, the CDR3 is TGTGCCAGCTCACCGAACCCCATGACAGGAGCTACCTACGAGCAGTACTTC. Full variable domain (outside the CDR3, taken from reference TRBV18 and TRBJ2-7): NAGVMQNPRHLVRRRGQEARLRCSPMKGHSHVYWYRQLPEEGLKFMVYLQKENIIDESGMPKERFSAEFPKEGPSILRIQQVVRGDSAAYFCASSPNPMTGATYEQYFGPGTRLTVT.

V gene TRBV27 combines with J gene TRBJ1-1, with D tentatively TRBD1 (6 bases). CDR1 and CDR2 (germline): MNHEY, SMNVEV (reference sequence). The CDR3 has 16 amino acids. V was pared by 3 bases and J by 4 bases, with 18 bases between. Here the CDR3 reads CASSLPAGRGCTEAFF. CDR3 in DNA: TGTGCCAGCAGTTTGCCGGCAGGGAGGGGGTGCACTGAAGCTTTCTTT.

The chain employs TRBV5-1 and TRBJ2-1; TRBD1 matches at 9 bases. V lost 4 bases, J lost 6 bases, and 8 bases stayed unmatched. The CDR3 extends over 15 amino acids. Germline CDR1 SGHRS, CDR2 YFSETQ. The DNA of the CDR3 is TGCGCCAGCAGCCTGGGACAGGGTGGGGCCAATGAGCAGTTCTTC. As protein: CASSLGQGGANEQFF.

The V call is TRBV28, the J call TRBJ2-3; D might be TRBD1 (6 bases). Deletions cut 5 bases from V and 3 bases from J, with 15 bases between. The length of the CDR3 is 15 residues. Germline CDR1 reads MDHEN; CDR2 reads SYDVKM. This chain's CDR3 is CASSQGSGSTDTQYF. CDR3 in DNA: TGTGCCAGCAGTCAGGGGTCGGGGTCGACAGATACGCAGTATTTT.

Written as DNA, the CDR3 is TGTGCCAGCAGCTCTCGCGAAGGGGGTTCGGAGACCCAGTACTTC. This encodes CASSSREGGSETQYF. V is TRBV11-2 and J is TRBJ2-5; D possibly corresponds to TRBD1 (6 bases). Trimming stripped 4 bases from V and 5 bases from J, with 17 bases between. The CDR3 is made up of 15 amino acids. Germline CDR1 reads SGHAT; CDR2 reads FQNNGV.

This clone showed up just once. The chain has TRBV5-6 and TRBJ1-2; the D is unclear. The CDR3 spans 12 residues. Germline V gene data show CDR1 as SGHDT and CDR2 as YYEEEE. Deletions cut 0 bases from V and 8 bases from J, with 8 bases between. CDR3 nucleotides: TGTGCCAGCAGCTTGGACGGGAGGGGCTACACCTTC. This codes for CASSLDGRGYTF.

The rearrangement uses TRBV14 and TRBJ2-5; no definite D call. Trimming left V 1 base short and J 5 bases short, with 5 bases between. CDR3 length: 12 amino acids. CDR1 is SGHDN, CDR2 FVKESK, per germline. The CDR3 coding sequence is TGTGCCAGCAGCCAAGGAGTGGAGACCCAGTACTTC. Translation gives CASSQGVETQYF.

This chain joins TRBV5-4 and TRBJ1-1, with D possibly being TRBD1 (5 bases). There are 12 residues in the CDR3. Germline CDR1 is SGHNT and CDR2 is YYREEE (reference sequence). V lost 4 bases and J lost 9, with 13 bases in between. The DNA for the CDR3 is TGTGCCAGCAGCCCGGAGGGGAGGCAAGCTTTCTTT. Translating it yields CASSPEGRQAFF.